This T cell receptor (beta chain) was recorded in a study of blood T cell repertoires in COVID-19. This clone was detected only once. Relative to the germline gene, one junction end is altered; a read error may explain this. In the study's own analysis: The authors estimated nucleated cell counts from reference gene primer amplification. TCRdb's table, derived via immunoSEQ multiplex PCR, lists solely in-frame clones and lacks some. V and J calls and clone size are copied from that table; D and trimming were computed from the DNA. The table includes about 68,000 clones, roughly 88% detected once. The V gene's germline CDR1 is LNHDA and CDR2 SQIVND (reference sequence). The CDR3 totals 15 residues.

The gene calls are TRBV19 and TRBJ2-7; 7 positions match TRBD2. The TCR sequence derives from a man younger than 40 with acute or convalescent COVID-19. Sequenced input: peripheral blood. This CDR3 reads CASSIRGRASDEQYF. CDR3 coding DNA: TGTGCCAGTAGTATACGCGGGAGAGCCTCCGACGAGCAGTACTTC. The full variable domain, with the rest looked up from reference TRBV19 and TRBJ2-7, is DGGITQSPKYLFRKEGQNVTLSCEQNLNHDAMYWYRQDPGQGLRLIYYSQIVNDFQKGDIAEGYSVSREKKESFPLTVTSAQKNPTAFYLCASSIRGRASDEQYFGPGTRLTVT.